The source of this TCR beta chain is a study of cytomegalovirus exposure and HLA in healthy donors. The wider study: Of all 360 or so donors who were genotyped, roughly 85% belonged to the Caucasian-associated ancestry cluster.

Germline V gene lookup returns CDR1 MNHNS and CDR2 SASEGT. The CDR3 is made up of 14 amino acids. Trimming stripped 1 base from V and 2 bases from J, with 9 bases between. The PCR was carried out with 60 Vbeta primers and 13 Jbeta primers. Some clones are missing from TCRdb's copy, which holds only in-frame ones; the method was immunoSEQ multiplex PCR. The profile covers over 150,000 clones, with 82% appearing a single time and about 10% taken by the ten largest. Study-wide results and limits: Segments of the TCR beta V type were, in most cases, productive about 90% or about 30% of the time in an earlier analysis. Cytomegalovirus-associated TCR beta chains were listed, numbering around 150.

Notes on this clone: The target antigen is unknown.

Material: PBMCs. This chain joins TRBV6-1 and TRBJ2-7; D possibly corresponds to TRBD2 (5 bases). The receptor's source is a middle-aged man in good health and CMV-seropositive. The DNA for the CDR3 is TGTGCCAGCAGTGAAGTTGGGAGTACCTACGAGCAGTACTTC. This codes for CASSEVGSTYEQYF.